The next 7 T cell receptor beta chains were all read from a single sample in a study of blood T cells in healthy people across ages. PCR was performed a second time for about 7 to 11 cycles using a sample-barcoded 5' primer and a J-beta primer mix. MiXCR, applied by TCRdb to the 5' RACE reads, yields one record per CDR3 protein. The sample shows about 600,000 distinct CDR3 sequences, roughly 48% of them seen only once. Input material: blood. The receptors were gathered from a man older than 75 in good health.

The V gene is TRBV7-9, the J gene TRBJ1-1; a weak D match, TRBD1 (5 bases). CDR3 size: 15 residues. Germline CDR1 reads SEHNR; CDR2 reads FQNEAQ (reference sequence). The V end lost 5 bases, the J end lost 4 bases, and 17 bases lay between the germline ends. The CDR3 DNA reads TGTGCCAGCAGCCCCCCCACGGGGCTCGGCACTGAAGCTTTCTTT. This translates into CASSPPTGLGTEAFF.

The genes are TRBV20-1 and TRBJ2-3, with TRBD1 identical over 10 bases. The V and J ends lost 5 bases and 4 bases, in that order; junction bases with no gene match: 9. The germline CDR1 and CDR2 sequences are DFQATT and SNEGSKA (reference sequence). The CDR3 length is 15 residues. Here the CDR3 reads CSAQSPGTGADTQYF. The CDR3 DNA reads TGCAGTGCTCAGAGCCCCGGGACAGGGGCAGATACGCAGTATTTT.

This clonotype has more than one count but fewer than ten. The chain carries TRBV20-1 and TRBJ2-6; D remains ambiguous. Germline lookup yields CDR1 DFQATT and CDR2 SNEGSKA (reference sequence). This CDR3 is built from 14 residues. Trimming pared 6 bases from V and 4 bases from J, leaving 13 bases between. CDR3 DNA sequence: TGCAGTGCCCATGAGCGAAGCGGGGCCAACGTCCTGACTTTC. Translation: CSAHERSGANVLTF.

The chain links TRBV5-1 to TRBJ2-1; 8 bases are shared with TRBD2. Per germline, CDR1 SGHRS and CDR2 YFSETQ. This CDR3 is built from 16 residues. Trimming took 4 bases from V and 1 from J; bases not matched to a gene: 7. CDR3 region: CASSKLAGYSYNEQFF. The CDR3, as DNA: TGCGCCAGCAGCAAGTTAGCGGGATATTCCTACAATGAGCAGTTCTTC.

This clonotype occurred once. Compared with germline, one end of the junction differs, possibly owing to a read error. This rearrangement joins TRBV7-9 to TRBJ2-1, with 9 bases lining up with TRBD2. The CDR3 has 16 residues. Germline values: CDR1 SEHNR, CDR2 FQNEAQ (reference sequence). Written as DNA, the CDR3 is TGTGCCAGCAGCTTAGAGGTACTAGCGGGCACCAATGACCAGTTCTTC. Its protein is CASSLEVLAGTNDQFF.

This clonotype was seen a few times. A much larger clone lies one base from this, so it may be a read error. This chain uses TRBV6-6 with TRBJ2-5, with D tentatively TRBD1 (6 bases). Germline CDR1 reads MNHNY; CDR2 reads SVGAGI (reference sequence). The CDR3 covers 11 residues. The V and J ends lost 7 bases and 11 bases respectively, with 14 bases between them. Here the CDR3 reads CASTGAHEQYF. CDR3 DNA: TGTGCCAGCACAGGGGCCCATGAGCAGTACTTC.

V and J are TRBV29-1 and TRBJ1-5; D gene uncertain. Germline CDR1 SQVTM, CDR2 ANQGSEA. CDR3 size: 13 residues. Trimming shortened V by 7 bases and J by 9 bases, and 19 bases separated the two germline ends. CDR3 loop: CSARGRERGPQHF. The CDR3 DNA is TGCAGCGCCCGCGGCCGCGAACGGGGGCCCCAGCATTTT. Supplemented by reference TRBV29-1 and TRBJ1-5, the full variable domain reads SAVISQKPSRDICQRGTSLTIQCQVDSQVTMMFWYRQQPGQSLTLIATANQGSEATYESGFVIDKFPISRPNLTFSTLTVSNMSPEDSSIYLCSARGRERGPQHFGDGTRLSIL.